Listed below are T cell receptor beta chains from one sample, sequenced in a study of blood T cells in healthy people across ages. TCRdb recomputed calls from the 5' RACE reads with MiXCR, one row per CDR3 protein. The data hold about 1,500,000 distinct CDR3 sequences, with 28% observed a single time. The sample taken for sequencing was blood. The receptor set was obtained from a woman aged 25 to 45 in good health. The CDR3 runs from the conserved cysteine through the conserved F or W. D genes are given only for firm matches. Not all rows give a size; the values are once, few, many and, for expanded clones, a class.

V gene	J gene	clone size	D gene	CDR3 DNA	CDR3 protein
TRBV6-2/TRBV6-3	TRBJ2-3	few	NA	TGTGCCAGCAGTTACCGGGGACGGGAACCCACAGATACGCAGTATTTT	CASSYRGREPTDTQYF
TRBV30	TRBJ1-1	NA	NA	TGTGCCTGGAGTCAAAGAAAGAACACTGAAGCTTTCTTT	CAWSQRKNTEAFF
TRBV14	TRBJ2-1	few	NA	TGTGCCAGCAGCGGACGGATAGCGGCTCTGGTTAACAATGAGCAGTTCTTC	CASSGRIAALVNNEQFF
TRBV11-2	TRBJ2-3	NA	NA	TGTGCCAGCAGCTCCTTTGAGCTAATCACAGATACGCAGTATTTT	CASSSFELITDTQYF
TRBV5-1	TRBJ2-1	NA	TRBD2	TGCGCCAGCAGCCGAACCCCGGGACTAGTGGGAGCTGAGCAGTTCTTC	CASSRTPGLVGAEQFF
TRBV5-6	TRBJ2-7	many	NA	TGTGCCAGCAGTTTATACGGAGGGACTCATTCCTACGAGCAGTACTTC	CASSLYGGTHSYEQYF
TRBV29-1	TRBJ1-2	many	NA	TGCAGCGGTCGGGGGGCCTATGGCTACACCTTC	CSGRGAYGYTF
TRBV9	TRBJ2-5	many	NA	TGTGCCAGCTCCCCTCGTTCGATGGGGGGCCCAGAGACCCAGTACTTC	CASSPRSMGGPETQYF
TRBV3-1	TRBJ1-2	NA	NA	TGTGCCAGCAGCCAAGGTTCAGTGGGGTACGGCTACACCTTC	CASSQGSVGYGYTF
TRBV5-1	TRBJ1-4	few	NA	TGCGCCAGCAGCTCGCAAAGCGTGGGAGAAAAACTGTTTTTT	CASSSQSVGEKLFF
TRBV14	TRBJ2-4	NA	NA	TGTGCCAGCAGCCAAGCGGGAACAGTACAAAACATTCAGTACTTC	CASSQAGTVQNIQYF
TRBV13	TRBJ2-1	NA	NA	TGTGCCAGCAGCTCTTCTCTTAACCATGAGCAGTTCTTC	CASSSSLNHEQFF
TRBV21-1	TRBJ2-4	NA	NA	TGTGCCAGCAGCAAAGGGCTGAAGAAGGCCAAAAACATTCAGTACTTC	CASSKGLKKAKNIQYF
TRBV20-1	TRBJ2-5	many	TRBD2	TGCAGTGCTAGAGTTACCGGGACTAGCGGGAGGGCCGGGGAGACCCAGTACTTC	CSARVTGTSGRAGETQYF
TRBV5-1	TRBJ2-7	few	TRBD1	TGCGCCAGCAGCCCAGGGACAGGGACCGAGCAGTACTTC	CASSPGTGTEQYF
TRBV29-1	TRBJ1-2	many	NA	TGCAGCGTGCCTCGGGACCGGGACGAAAGGGGTGGCTACACCTTC	CSVPRDRDERGGYTF
TRBV6-5	TRBJ1-4	NA	NA	TGTGCCAGCAGACCGACAGGAAGCCGGGGAAAACTGTTTTTT	CASRPTGSRGKLFF
TRBV3-1	TRBJ1-6	NA	NA	TGTGCCAGCAGCCAAGACGAGGATTCACCCCTCCACTTT	CASSQDEDSPLHF
TRBV6-1	TRBJ2-1	NA	NA	TGTGCCAGCAGTGAAGCCGGAGTGGGCGTCTACAATGAGCAGTTCTTC	CASSEAGVGVYNEQFF
TRBV20-1	TRBJ2-6	NA	NA	TGCAGTGCTCCCGGGGGTACTGGGGCCAACGTCCTGACTTTC	CSAPGGTGANVLTF
TRBV20-1	TRBJ1-2	few	TRBD1	TGCAGTGCTAGGGTGGGACAGGGTTCTGGCTACACCTTC	CSARVGQGSGYTF
TRBV10-3	TRBJ2-4	NA	NA	TGTGCCATCAGTGAAGGAGGGAGCAAAAACATTCAGTACTTC	CAISEGGSKNIQYF
TRBV6-2/TRBV6-3	TRBJ2-7	NA	NA	TGTGCCAGCAACATCAGCGGGCGTTACTACGAGCAGTACTTC	CASNISGRYYEQYF
TRBV6-5	TRBJ1-5	NA	NA	TGTGCCAGCAGTTACTCTGGCACCGCCTCCCAGCATTTT	CASSYSGTASQHF
TRBV7-2	TRBJ1-2	many	NA	TGTGCCAGCAGCGTCTCAGGGCACCTCACACATGGCTACACCTTC	CASSVSGHLTHGYTF
TRBV7-2	TRBJ2-4	many	TRBD2	TGTGCCAGCAGCTTCCGGGGGGGCGAGGGCATTCAGTACTTC	CASSFRGGEGIQYF
TRBV7-6	TRBJ2-7	few	NA	TGTGCCAGCAGCCTGGCGGGGAGCTCCTACAATGAGCAGTACTTC	CASSLAGSSYNEQYF
TRBV27	TRBJ2-6	NA	TRBD1	TGTGCCAGCAGCTTCTCAGGGGGTTCCGTTGGGGCCAACGTCCTGACTTTC	CASSFSGGSVGANVLTF
TRBV9	TRBJ2-7	many	TRBD1	TGTGCCAGCAGCGTAGAAGGGACAGGGTACTCCTACGAGCAGTACTTC	CASSVEGTGYSYEQYF